This TCR beta chain was obtained from a study of resident and recirculating memory T cells in vitiligo. Study in general: Epidermis came from shave biopsies of lesional and nonlesional sites, plus PBMCs. Genomic DNA was extracted from whole homogenized samples, with no cell sorting.

The method was immunoSEQ multiplex PCR; TCRdb's version includes in-frame clones alone and lacks a portion of them. The table shows about 45,000 clones, with approximately 91% occurring only once. No change in lesions over the prior 6 months defined stable disease. Patients who had received treatment within the previous three months were excluded. This CDR3 has 15 amino acids. Per germline, CDR1 GTSNPN and CDR2 SVGIG (reference sequence). V was clipped by 0 bases and J by 0 bases; unmatched bases: 2. Sequencing input: blood. The chain couples TRBV30 to TRBJ1-3; 7 nucleotides agree with TRBD1. The origin of this receptor is a male donor with vitiligo. CDR3 protein: CAWSVGTASGNTIYF. As DNA, the CDR3 is TGTGCCTGGAGTGTAGGGACAGCCTCTGGAAACACCATATATTTT.